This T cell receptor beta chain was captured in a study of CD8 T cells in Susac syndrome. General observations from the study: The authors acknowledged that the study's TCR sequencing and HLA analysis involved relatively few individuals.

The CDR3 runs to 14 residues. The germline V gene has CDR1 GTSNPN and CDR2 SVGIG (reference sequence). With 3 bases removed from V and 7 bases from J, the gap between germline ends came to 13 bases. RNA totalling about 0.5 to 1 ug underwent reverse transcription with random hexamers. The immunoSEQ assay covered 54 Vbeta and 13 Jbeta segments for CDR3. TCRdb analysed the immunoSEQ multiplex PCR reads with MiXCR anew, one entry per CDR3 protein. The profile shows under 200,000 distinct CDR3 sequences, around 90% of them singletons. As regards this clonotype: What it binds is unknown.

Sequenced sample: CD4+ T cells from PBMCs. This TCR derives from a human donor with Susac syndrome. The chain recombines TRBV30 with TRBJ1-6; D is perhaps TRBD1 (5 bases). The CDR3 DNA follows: TGTGCCTGGAGGGGGAGCAGGGTAAATTCACCCCTCCACTTT. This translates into CAWRGSRVNSPLHF.